These 7 T cell receptor beta chains came from one sample sequenced in a study of shared clonotypes between healthy human individuals. Profiling relied on immunoSEQ multiplex PCR, and the TCRdb table lists in-frame clones only, not all of them. The sample contains 1,400,000 or so clones, 98% to 99% of which appear only once. The sequenced sample was naive CD4+ T cells sorted from blood. Documented subset: CD45RA+ positively selected. The receptors were sampled from a man aged 30 to 45 in good health.

The chain combines TRBV11-2 with TRBJ2-1, with no clear D. This CDR3 region has 15 residues. Trimming cost V 3 bases and J 3 bases, with 12 bases left between them. The germline gives CDR1 SGHAT, CDR2 FQNNGV. CDR3: CASSLRSWGYNEQFF. DNA for the CDR3: TGTGCCAGCAGCTTGCGGAGTTGGGGCTACAATGAGCAGTTCTTC.

The chain recombines TRBV18 with TRBJ1-2; TRBD1 matches at 9 bases. This CDR3 spans 15 amino acids. Per germline, CDR1 KGHSH and CDR2 LQKENI. After removal of 3 bases from V and 4 bases from J, the junction contained 6 bases not matched to a gene. CDR3 bases: TGTGCCAGCTCACCGTCCGGACAGGGGCCCTATGGCTACACCTTC. Translation: CASSPSGQGPYGYTF.

Points on this clone: This CDR3 is also generated by other DNA sequences in the sample. The genes are TRBV5-1 and TRBJ2-2, with TRBD2 matching over 14 bases. Trimming took 4 bases from V and 5 from J; bases not matched to a gene: 4. CDR3 length: 16 amino acids. Germline CDR1 reads SGHRS; CDR2 reads YFSETQ. In DNA form, the CDR3 reads TGCGCCAGCAGCCCCGGACTAGCGGGAGGAACCGGGGAGCTGTTTTTT. Translated, it gives CASSPGLAGGTGELFF.

This clone was seen a few times. The gene calls are TRBV2 and TRBJ2-2; TRBD2 might be the D (6 bases). V was cut by 10 bases and J by 2 bases, with 17 bases left in between. The germline V gene has CDR1 SNHLY and CDR2 FYNNEI. The CDR3 runs to 15 residues. DNA of the CDR3: TGTGCCACCCCCAAGGGGACTCACAACACCGGGGAGCTGTTTTTT. It encodes CATPKGTHNTGELFF.

The chain links TRBV10-3 to TRBJ2-7, with 8 bases lining up with TRBD2. This CDR3 has 18 residues. Losses at the gene ends were 4 bases for V and 3 bases for J; bases not matched to a gene: 17. CDR1 ENHRY and CDR2 SYGVKD come from the germline V gene. CDR3 in DNA: TGTGCCATCAGTGGACAAAGCGGACTAGCTCCTATCTACTACGAGCAGTACTTC. It translates to CAISGQSGLAPIYYEQYF.

The J gene is TRBJ1-4, the V gene TRBV6-5; 9 bases are a match to TRBD1. In germline, CDR1 is MNHEY, CDR2 SVGAGI. Trimming cost V 6 bases and J 8 bases; bases outside gene matches: 4. The CDR3 covers 13 residues. In nucleotides, the CDR3 is TGTGCCAGCAGGGGACAGGGCGGCGAAAAACTGTTTTTT. Its protein is CASRGQGGEKLFF.

CDR3 nucleotide sequence: TGTGCCAGCAGTGAAGCTGGCGGCGCCGGCTACACCTTC. It yields the protein CASSEAGGAGYTF. The V call is TRBV6-1, the J call TRBJ1-2; D remains ambiguous. The germline V gene has CDR1 MNHNS and CDR2 SASEGT. The ends were cut back, 0 bases at V and 8 bases at J, with 10 bases in the middle. The CDR3 covers 13 residues.